This TCR beta chain was observed in a study of blood T cell repertoires in COVID-19. Across the study: PBMCs, B-cell-depleted T cells, or T cells were the source of the cDNA or gDNA that made up the material.

Original methodology: Nucleated cell counts were estimated from reference gene primer amplification. The data were produced by immunoSEQ multiplex PCR, yet TCRdb's version contains in-frame clones alone and is incomplete. V and J calls and clone size are those listed in that table; D and trimming were worked out from the DNA. The sample consists of about 280,000 clones, 85% of them appearing once. Trimming stripped 3 bases from V and 3 bases from J, with 6 bases between. This CDR3 is built from 13 residues. Looked up from germline, CDR1 is KGHSH and CDR2 is LQKENI. Material for sequencing was PBMCs or T cells enriched from blood (not recorded which). The genes are TRBV18 and TRBJ1-5; the D is unclear. This clonotype was obtained from a woman aged 50 to 65 who had recovered from COVID-19. CDR3 nucleotide sequence: TGTGCCAGCTCACCTGAGGACAATCAGCCCCAGCATTTT. It encodes CASSPEDNQPQHF.